Listed here are 30 T cell receptor beta chains from one sample, sequenced in a study of blood T cell repertoires in COVID-19. Sequencing used immunoSEQ multiplex PCR; TCRdb keeps in-frame clones, though not all of them. The sample carries about 290,000 clones, nearly 90% recorded once. Sequenced: peripheral blood. These receptors all stem from a woman in her thirties with COVID-19, enrolled during active disease.

This chain joins TRBV28 and TRBJ1-5; 7 bases line up with TRBD1. After removal of 7 bases from V and 7 bases from J, the junction contained 7 bases not matched to a gene. The germline gives CDR1 MDHEN, CDR2 SYDVKM. CDR3 length equals 13 residues. CDR3 sequence reads: CASNDRVDQPQHF. The CDR3 bases are TGTGCCAGCAACGACAGGGTAGACCAGCCCCAGCATTTT.

The chain recombines TRBV5-4 with TRBJ2-4; TRBD1 is a possible D gene (5 bases). V lost 3 bases to trimming and J lost 0 bases, with 19 bases between them. CDR1 and CDR2 (germline): SGHNT, YYREEE (reference sequence). The CDR3 sequence is 18 residues long. As DNA, the CDR3 is TGTGCCAGCAGCTCCACTGGGGCCCGTGGTGGAGCCAAAAACATTCAGTACTTC. Protein product: CASSSTGARGGAKNIQYF.

Here the CDR3 reads CASSPRGDQPQHF. The CDR3, as DNA: TGTGCCAGCAGCCCCAGAGGCGATCAGCCCCAGCATTTT. The chain links TRBV6-5 to TRBJ1-5; no firm D call. V was pared by 6 bases and J by 5 bases, with 11 bases between. The germline gives CDR1 MNHEY, CDR2 SVGAGI. The CDR3 has 13 amino acids.

This chain joins TRBV21-1 and TRBJ1-2; the listed D gene, TRBD1, was not tested against the DNA. TRBV21-1 constitutes a pseudogene. The CDR3 consists of 15 residues. CDR3 sequence (DNA): TGTGCCAGCTTGGGACACCCAAGGTCAGGCTATGGCTACACCTTC. It codes for CASLGHPRSGYGYTF.

The chain joins TRBV28 to TRBJ2-7; the match to TRBD1 covers 9 bases. Germline CDR1 reads MDHEN; CDR2 reads SYDVKM. This CDR3 spans 14 amino acids. J was trimmed by 0 bases and V by 6 bases; bases with no gene match: 3. CDR3 residues: CASRNRGRSYEQYF. CDR3 bases: TGTGCCAGCAGAAACAGGGGGCGCTCCTACGAGCAGTACTTC.

The chain carries TRBV4-2 and TRBJ2-1; the match to TRBD2 covers 11 bases. The CDR3 totals 17 residues. Germline V gene lookup returns CDR1 LGHNA and CDR2 YNFKEQ. With V trimmed by 1 base and J by 8 bases, 10 bases remained unmatched. DNA of the CDR3: TGTGCCAGCAGCCAAGTCCCCCAGACTAGCGGGGTATATGAGCAGTTCTTC. It encodes CASSQVPQTSGVYEQFF.

The CDR3 region has the DNA TGTGCCAGCAGCTTAGGCAGGACTAGCGGGGGCCACATTCAGTACTTC. This gives the protein CASSLGRTSGGHIQYF. V and J are TRBV13 and TRBJ2-4; TRBD2 matches at 13 bases. CDR1 is PRHDT and CDR2 is FYEKMQ in the germline V gene (reference sequence). The CDR3 consists of 16 residues. V shed 0 bases, J shed 8 bases, and the junction held 4 bases outside the gene matches.

This sequence joins TRBV6-6 and TRBJ1-2; D is ambiguous. Germline CDR1 is MNHNY and CDR2 is SVGAGI (reference sequence). This CDR3 is built from 15 residues. V gave up 7 bases and J gave up 3 bases, with 18 bases separating them. CDR3 in amino acids: CASTARGLSHYGYTF. The DNA for the CDR3 is TGTGCCAGCACCGCCCGCGGACTGAGCCACTATGGCTACACCTTC.

The chain has TRBV2 and TRBJ1-2; D ambiguous. CDR1 is SNHLY, CDR2 FYNNEI, per germline. Trimming pared 8 bases from V and 8 bases from J, leaving 15 bases between. The CDR3 runs to 12 residues. CDR3 loop: CASSQPGLGYTF. Written as DNA, the CDR3 is TGTGCCAGCTCCCAACCGGGTTTGGGCTACACCTTC. Based on the CDR3 plus reference TRBV2 and TRBJ1-2, the full variable domain is EPEVTQTPSHQVTQMGQEVILRCVPISNHLYFYWYRQILGQKVEFLVSFYNNEISEKSEIFDDQFSVERPDGSNFTLKIRSTKLEDSAMYFCASSQPGLGYTFGSGTRLTVV.

The V and J genes are TRBV19 and TRBJ1-3; D is perhaps TRBD1 (6 bases). In germline, CDR1 is LNHDA, CDR2 SQIVND (reference sequence). The CDR3 covers 12 residues. Trimming removed 9 bases from V and 8 bases from J, with 14 bases in between. DNA of the CDR3: TGTGCCAGAAACCAACAGGGCTACACCATATATTTT. Protein: CARNQQGYTIYF.

This clone was observed a single time. The chain uses TRBV14 and TRBJ2-1, with D perhaps TRBD2 (7 bases). The CDR3 is 13 residues long. Germline-derived CDR1 and CDR2 are SGHDN and FVKESK. V shed 6 bases and J shed 8 bases, with 14 bases lying between them. In nucleotides, the CDR3 is TGTGCCAGCAGTATAGGGGGGGCGGATGAGCAGTTCTTC. As protein: CASSIGGADEQFF. Full variable domain (rest looked up from reference TRBV14 and TRBJ2-1): EAGVTQFPSHSVIEKGQTVTLRCDPISGHDNLYWYRRVMGKEIKFLLHFVKESKQDESGMPNNRFLAERTGGTYSTLKVQPAELEDSGVYFCASSIGGADEQFFGPGTRLTVL.

The V call is TRBV10-3, the J call TRBJ2-7; a possible D gene is TRBD2 (6 bases). Between the trimmed V and J ends, which lost 3 bases and 3 bases, there was a span of 24 bases. The germline CDR1 and CDR2 sequences are ENHRY and SYGVKD. The length of the CDR3 is 18 residues. For the CDR3, the DNA is TGTGCCATCAGTGACCCCGGAGGAGGGCCTGCCCGGGACTACGAGCAGTACTTC. This translates into CAISDPGGGPARDYEQYF.

This sequence joins TRBV24-1 and TRBJ1-1; D not resolved. The CDR3 spans 13 residues. Germline-derived CDR1 and CDR2 are KGHDR and SFDVKD. V dropped 4 bases and J dropped 4 bases, with 9 bases sitting between them. This CDR3 reads CATSDHGGTEAFF. The CDR3 DNA follows: TGTGCCACCAGTGACCACGGAGGCACTGAAGCTTTCTTT.

The chain couples TRBV27 to TRBJ2-1, with 9 bases that match TRBD1. After removal of 6 bases from V and 7 bases from J, the junction contained 4 bases not matched to a gene. The CDR3 is 13 amino acids. The germline gives CDR1 MNHEY, CDR2 SMNVEV (reference sequence). Written as DNA, the CDR3 is TGTGCCAGCAGGGGGACAGGGTGGAATGAGCAGTTCTTC. It yields the protein CASRGTGWNEQFF.

This clone was counted a single time. The chain carries TRBV23-1 and TRBJ2-2; D might be TRBD2 (6 bases). TRBV23-1 has ORF status, its function being uncertain. This CDR3 has 18 residues. The V and J ends lost 10 bases and 0 bases respectively, with 24 bases between them. In nucleotides, the CDR3 is TGCGCCAAGTCACCGGGACTGTATCGTTTCGCGAACACCGGGGAGCTGTTTTTT. This codes for CAKSPGLYRFANTGELFF.

The chain has TRBV7-9 and TRBJ1-1; 8 nucleotides line up with TRBD1. V trimming: 4 bases; J trimming: 2 bases; junction bases outside the gene matches: 9. The CDR3 runs to 16 residues. Germline CDR1 reads SEHNR; CDR2 reads FQNEAQ (reference sequence). The CDR3 sequence is CASSWVKGQANTEAFF. CDR3 DNA: TGTGCCAGCAGCTGGGTTAAGGGACAGGCTAACACTGAAGCTTTCTTT. Filled out from reference TRBV7-9 and TRBJ1-1, the complete variable domain reads DTGVSQNPRHKITKRGQNVTFRCDPISEHNRLYWYRQTLGQGPEFLTYFQNEAQLEKSRLLSDRFSAERPKGSFSTLEIQRTEQGDSAMYLCASSWVKGQANTEAFFGQGTRLTVV.

The V gene is TRBV6-1, the J gene TRBJ1-5, with TRBD1 matching over 9 bases. J lost 1 base, V lost 4 bases, and 8 bases had no gene match. The germline V gene has CDR1 MNHNS and CDR2 SASEGT. The CDR3 loop spans 17 amino acids. The CDR3 loop is CASSVYYTGGSNQPQHF. CDR3 DNA sequence: TGTGCCAGCAGTGTATATTATACAGGGGGCAGCAATCAGCCCCAGCATTTT.

J is TRBJ2-2 and V is TRBV12-2; TRBD1, the D gene given by the table, was not confirmed from the DNA. TRBV12-2 is an annotated pseudogene. The CDR3 totals 17 residues. The CDR3 coding sequence is TGTGCAAGTCGCTTATCAGGGACATCCGCGAGGACCGGGGAGCTGTTTTTT. Translation: CASRLSGTSARTGELFF.

V and J are TRBV25-1 and TRBJ1-4; D is possibly TRBD1 (5 bases). The CDR3 consists of 14 residues. The germline V and J ends were trimmed by 1 base and 6 bases, with 9 bases remaining between them. Germline values: CDR1 MGHDK, CDR2 SYGVNS. CDR3 in DNA: TGTGCCAGCAGTGAATGGGGCAGCGATGAAAAACTGTTTTTT. This translates into CASSEWGSDEKLFF.

The chain uses TRBV18 and TRBJ1-5, with D possibly TRBD1 on 5 matching bases. Germline values: CDR1 KGHSH, CDR2 LQKENI. The CDR3 is made up of 17 amino acids. Trimming took 3 bases from V and 5 from J, leaving 20 bases between them. The CDR3 spells CASSPQLMDTTDQPQHF. In DNA, the CDR3 is TGTGCCAGCTCACCCCAACTGATGGACACGACCGATCAGCCCCAGCATTTT. The full variable domain, completed using reference TRBV18 and TRBJ1-5, is NAGVMQNPRHLVRRRGQEARLRCSPMKGHSHVYWYRQLPEEGLKFMVYLQKENIIDESGMPKERFSAEFPKEGPSILRIQQVVRGDSAAYFCASSPQLMDTTDQPQHFGDGTRLSIL.

The chain couples TRBV24-1 to TRBJ1-5, with D perhaps matching TRBD1 (6 bases). In germline, CDR1 is KGHDR, CDR2 SFDVKD. This CDR3 is 14 amino acids long. V lost 4 bases to trimming and J lost 7 bases, with 13 bases between them. Here the CDR3 reads CATSDPGDLQPQHF. As DNA, the CDR3 is TGTGCCACCAGTGACCCAGGGGACCTGCAGCCCCAGCATTTT.

The V call is TRBV28, the J call TRBJ1-1; D gene unclear. CDR1 and CDR2 from the germline V gene are MDHEN and SYDVKM. V lost 3 bases and J 0 bases, leaving 8 bases between the germline ends. This CDR3 has 14 amino acids. In DNA form, the CDR3 reads TGTGCCAGCAGTTTTGCAGGCATGAACACTGAAGCTTTCTTT. As protein: CASSFAGMNTEAFF.

About this clone: Different DNA sequences within this sample yield the same CDR3. The J gene is TRBJ2-3, the V gene TRBV5-1; perhaps TRBD2 as D (6 bases). V lost 0 bases to trimming and J lost 6 bases, with 11 bases between them. The CDR3 loop spans 14 amino acids. From germline, CDR1 is SGHRS and CDR2 YFSETQ. The DNA for the CDR3 is TGCGCCAGCAGCTTGGCCGGGAGCAGCGATACGCAGTATTTT. Its translation is CASSLAGSSDTQYF.

This clone was picked up one time. The chain joins TRBV11-3 to TRBJ2-5; perhaps TRBD2 as D (5 bases). CDR1 and CDR2 (germline): SGHNT, YENEEA. V lost 3 bases and J 4 bases, leaving 12 bases between the germline ends. The CDR3 is 14 amino acids. CDR3 coding DNA: TGTGCCAGCAGCTTCGCAGGAGGTGGAGAGACCCAGTACTTC. Its translation is CASSFAGGGETQYF. The whole variable domain, remainder taken from reference TRBV11-3 and TRBJ2-5, is EAGVVQSPRYKIIEKKQPVAFWCNPISGHNTLYWYLQNLGQGPELLIRYENEEAVDDSQLPKDRFSAERLKGVDSTLKIQPAELGDSAVYLCASSFAGGGETQYFGPGTRLLVL.

There are a few counts of this clone. The chain combines TRBV15 with TRBJ2-7, with D unresolved. CDR1 is LNHNV and CDR2 is YYDKDF in the germline V gene (reference sequence). The V and J ends lost 0 bases and 1 base respectively, with 13 bases between them. CDR3 length equals 16 residues. The DNA of the CDR3 is TGTGCCACCAGCAGAGATAGATCGTACAGATCCTACGAGCAGTACTTC. It is translated as CATSRDRSYRSYEQYF.

This clone was seen a few times. The gene calls are TRBV7-9 and TRBJ1-6; no clear D gene. The germline V gene has CDR1 SEHNR and CDR2 FQNEAQ (reference sequence). V lost 1 base to trimming and J lost 16 bases, with 17 bases between them. This CDR3 comprises 14 residues. The CDR3 bases are TGTGCCAGCAGCTTAGGGGCAGGCCCTGGCCGACTCCACTTT. This encodes CASSLGAGPGRLHF.

The chain has TRBV19 and TRBJ1-1; D perhaps matches TRBD1 (6 bases). Deletions cut 8 bases from V and 2 bases from J, with 12 bases between. Germline assignment: CDR1 LNHDA and CDR2 SQIVND (reference sequence). The CDR3 loop spans 13 amino acids. The CDR3 loop is CASSEGDNTEAFF. DNA for the CDR3: TGTGCCAGTTCCGAGGGGGATAACACTGAAGCTTTCTTT.

V is TRBV27 and J is TRBJ1-2; D remains unclear. Trimming took off 6 bases at V and 2 bases at J, with 16 bases between the two ends. Germline lookup yields CDR1 MNHEY and CDR2 SMNVEV (reference sequence). The CDR3 consists of 15 residues. The CDR3 nucleotides read TGTGCCAGCAGCTCGGGGTCCTTTTTGAACTATGGCTACACCTTC. Protein: CASSSGSFLNYGYTF.

V usage is TRBV6-4 and J usage is TRBJ1-5; 9 nucleotides match TRBD1. Germline V CDR1 and CDR2: MRHNA, SNTAGT. J gave up 5 bases and V 0 bases, and 5 bases lay outside the gene matches. The CDR3 consists of 16 residues. CDR3 in DNA: TGTGCCAGCAGTGACTCGGGGACAGGGAAAGATCAGCCCCAGCATTTT. Its translation: CASSDSGTGKDQPQHF.

The chain links TRBV5-5 to TRBJ2-5; 10 bases are a match to TRBD2. J gave up 1 base and V 6 bases, and 6 bases lay outside the gene matches. This CDR3 is 15 amino acids long. Germline CDR1 and CDR2: SGHKS and YYEKEE (reference sequence). CDR3 residues: CASTPRTSGQETQYF. In DNA, the CDR3 is TGTGCCAGCACCCCCCGGACTAGCGGCCAAGAGACCCAGTACTTC.